Reported below is one T cell receptor (beta chain). Its antigen is currently unknown. Trimming removed 4 bases from V and 0 bases from J, with 17 bases in between. The germline V gene has CDR1 SGHAT and CDR2 FQNNGV. The CDR3 consists of 17 residues. This record belongs to a study of T cell responses to AZD1222 COVID-19 vaccine. Study at large: Second-dose groups at about 4 or about 12 weeks were pooled.

Whole-study results and caveats: Reportedly, close to half of spike-specific TCRs are directed against unmutated variant regions. The CD4 TCRs associated with vaccination extended across spike and predominated at 160-218 and 743-854.

Repertoires were generated with immunoSEQ multiplex PCR, while TCRdb's copy carries only in-frame clones and drops some. The repertoire holds roughly 150,000 clones, with 85% to 90% as singletons. The chain uses TRBV11-2 and TRBJ2-3; the D gene is possibly TRBD2 (6 bases). The sample was peripheral blood, taken on day 0 of AZD1222 vaccination. The origin of this receptor is an adult in good health. In DNA, the CDR3 is TGTGCCAGCAGCTCGCCTACTAGCTTTACTAGCACAGATACGCAGTATTTT. It translates to CASSSPTSFTSTDTQYF. Looking up the rest from reference TRBV11-2 and TRBJ2-3 gives the full variable domain: EAGVAQSPRYKIIEKRQSVAFWCNPISGHATLYWYQQILGQGPKLLIQFQNNGVVDDSQLPKDRFSAERLKGVDSTLKIQPAKLEDSAVYLCASSSPTSFTSTDTQYFGPGTRLTVL.